The clone carrying this T cell receptor (beta chain) was picked up many times. What it binds is unknown. The source of the sample is a study of identical twins. General study findings and limits: Abundant cord blood beta clonotypes carried fewer insertions; memory repertoires showed none.

The CDR3 extends over 15 amino acids. Trimming took 6 bases from V and 2 from J; bases not matched to a gene: 6. Looked up from germline, CDR1 is MGHRA and CDR2 is YSYEKL. TCRdb called the 5' RACE reads again in MiXCR, with one record for every CDR3 protein. The sample records hundreds of thousands of distinct CDR3 sequences, approximately 7.3% being singletons. These data were also filed under a second study, of yellow fever vaccine responses in identical twins.

The rearrangement links TRBV4-1 to TRBJ2-7, with TRBD2 identical over 11 bases. Sequencing was carried out using CD8+ T cells sorted from blood. The clonotype originates from a young woman in good health. The CDR3 DNA sequence: TGCGCCAGCAGTCCCGGGACTAGCGGAGCCTACGAGCAGTACTTC. This encodes CASSPGTSGAYEQYF.